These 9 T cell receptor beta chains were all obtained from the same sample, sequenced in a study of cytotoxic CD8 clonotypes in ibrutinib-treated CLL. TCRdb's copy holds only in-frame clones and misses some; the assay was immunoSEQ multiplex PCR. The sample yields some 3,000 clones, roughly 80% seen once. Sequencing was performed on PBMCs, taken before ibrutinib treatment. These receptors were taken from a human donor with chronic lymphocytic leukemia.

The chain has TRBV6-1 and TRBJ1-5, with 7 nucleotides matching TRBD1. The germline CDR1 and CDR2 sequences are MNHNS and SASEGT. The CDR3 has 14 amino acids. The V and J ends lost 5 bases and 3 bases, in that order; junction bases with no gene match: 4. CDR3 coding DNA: TGTGCCAGCAGTCGAACAGGGGACAATCAGCCCCAGCATTTT. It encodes CASSRTGDNQPQHF.

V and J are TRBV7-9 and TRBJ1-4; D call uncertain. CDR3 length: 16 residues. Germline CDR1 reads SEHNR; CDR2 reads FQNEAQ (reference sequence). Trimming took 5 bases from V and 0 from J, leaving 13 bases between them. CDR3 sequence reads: CASSPDGKATNEKLFF. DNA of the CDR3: TGTGCCAGCAGCCCCGACGGGAAAGCAACTAATGAAAAACTGTTTTTT.

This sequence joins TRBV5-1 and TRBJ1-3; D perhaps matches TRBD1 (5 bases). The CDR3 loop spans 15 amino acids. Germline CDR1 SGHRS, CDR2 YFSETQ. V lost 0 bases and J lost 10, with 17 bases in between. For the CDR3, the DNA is TGCGCCAGCAGCTTGGATGGCAGGGCCGGGGGGACCATATATTTT. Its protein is CASSLDGRAGGTIYF.

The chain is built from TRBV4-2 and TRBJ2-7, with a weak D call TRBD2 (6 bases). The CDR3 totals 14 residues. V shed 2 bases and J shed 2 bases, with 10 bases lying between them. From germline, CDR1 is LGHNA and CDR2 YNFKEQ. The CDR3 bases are TGTGCCAGCAGCCAACTACCGGGAGCCTACGAGCAGTACTTC. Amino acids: CASSQLPGAYEQYF.

The CDR3 region has the DNA TGTGCCAGTAGCCTATGGGAGGGGGATGAGCAGTACTTC. This translates into CASSLWEGDEQYF. V usage is TRBV19 and J usage is TRBJ2-7; D may be TRBD2 (7 bases). This CDR3 has 13 amino acids. Trimming left V 6 bases short and J 7 bases short, with 16 bases between. Germline CDR1 LNHDA, CDR2 SQIVND (reference sequence). The full variable domain, with the rest looked up from reference TRBV19 and TRBJ2-7, is DGGITQSPKYLFRKEGQNVTLSCEQNLNHDAMYWYRQDPGQGLRLIYYSQIVNDFQKGDIAEGYSVSREKKESFPLTVTSAQKNPTAFYLCASSLWEGDEQYFGPGTRLTVT.

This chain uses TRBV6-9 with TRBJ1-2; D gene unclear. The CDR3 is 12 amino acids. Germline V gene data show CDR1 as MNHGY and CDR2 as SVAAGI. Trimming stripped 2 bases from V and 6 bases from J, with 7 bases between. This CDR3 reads CASSYAGDGYTF. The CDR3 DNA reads TGTGCCAGCAGTTATGCGGGTGATGGCTACACCTTC.

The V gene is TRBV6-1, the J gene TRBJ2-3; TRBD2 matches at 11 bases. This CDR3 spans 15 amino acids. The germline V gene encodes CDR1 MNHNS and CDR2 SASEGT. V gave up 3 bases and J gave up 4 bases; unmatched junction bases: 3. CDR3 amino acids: CASSDLAGGPDTQYF. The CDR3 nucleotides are TGTGCCAGCAGTGATTTAGCGGGGGGGCCAGATACGCAGTATTTT.

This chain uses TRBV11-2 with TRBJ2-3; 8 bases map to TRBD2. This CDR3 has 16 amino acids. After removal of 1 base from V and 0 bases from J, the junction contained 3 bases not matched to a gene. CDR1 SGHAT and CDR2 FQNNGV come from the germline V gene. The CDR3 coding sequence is TGTGCCAGCAGCTTAGGAAAGCGGGGGAGCACAGATACGCAGTATTTT. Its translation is CASSLGKRGSTDTQYF.

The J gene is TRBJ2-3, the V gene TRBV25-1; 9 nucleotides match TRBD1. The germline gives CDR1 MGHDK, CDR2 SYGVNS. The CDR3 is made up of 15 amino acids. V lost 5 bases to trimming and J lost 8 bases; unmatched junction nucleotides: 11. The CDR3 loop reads CASSHNRGLFGTQYF. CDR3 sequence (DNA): TGTGCCAGCAGTCACAACAGGGGGCTTTTCGGTACGCAGTATTTT.